Presented here are 15 T cell receptor beta chains from one specimen sequenced in a study of cytomegalovirus exposure and HLA in healthy donors. The primer mix had 60 Vbeta and 13 Jbeta primers. The table came from immunoSEQ multiplex PCR; TCRdb's copy has only in-frame clones and leaves some out. The sample comprises roughly 150,000 clones, around 80% of which are singletons, and over 1.1% rests with the top ten. The specimen was PBMCs. Every receptor here comes from a male donor in good health and CMV-seronegative.

This sequence joins TRBV7-3 and TRBJ1-2, with 7 bases matching TRBD1. This CDR3 region has 13 residues. The germline CDR1 and CDR2 sequences are SGHTA and FQGTGA. With V trimmed by 5 bases and J by 6 bases, 6 bases remained unmatched. The CDR3 bases are TGTGCCAGCAGCCCCAGACAGGGAGATGGCTACACCTTC. Translation: CASSPRQGDGYTF.

J is TRBJ2-1 and V is TRBV7-9; a possible D gene is TRBD1 (5 bases). Germline loops: CDR1 SEHNR, CDR2 FQNEAQ (reference sequence). This CDR3 spans 15 amino acids. V lost 2 bases to trimming and J lost 3 bases, with 11 bases between them. The DNA for the CDR3 is TGTGCCAGCAGCTTAACCGGGCAGGGCTACAATGAGCAGTTCTTC. Its protein product is CASSLTGQGYNEQFF.

The chain combines TRBV7-9 with TRBJ1-4, with TRBD1 identical over 10 bases. V shed 9 bases, J shed 7 bases, and the junction held 5 bases outside the gene matches. Germline V gene lookup returns CDR1 SEHNR and CDR2 FQNEAQ (reference sequence). The CDR3 runs to 13 residues. CDR3 coding DNA: TGTGCCAGTGACCGGGACAGGGGTGAAAAACTGTTTTTT. This translates into CASDRDRGEKLFF.

The chain carries TRBV20-1 and TRBJ1-2; D possibly corresponds to TRBD1 (5 bases). The germline CDR1 and CDR2 sequences are DFQATT and SNEGSKA (reference sequence). This CDR3 contains 11 residues. Trimming took 2 bases from V and 7 from J, leaving 8 bases between them. The CDR3 DNA follows: TGCAGTGCTAGACAGGGCCTTGGCTACACCTTC. It specifies CSARQGLGYTF.

This clone was seen once. This sequence joins TRBV7-9 and TRBJ2-2; D might be TRBD2 (6 bases). V lost 3 bases and J lost 5, with 13 bases in between. Germline CDR1 reads SEHNR; CDR2 reads FQNEAQ (reference sequence). The CDR3 contains 15 residues. The chain's CDR3 is CASSLRASATGELFF. The CDR3 coding sequence is TGTGCCAGCAGCTTGAGGGCTAGCGCAACCGGGGAGCTGTTTTTT.

The chain uses TRBV14 and TRBJ2-7; D call uncertain. The CDR3 is 13 residues long. V lost 1 base and J 4 bases, leaving 8 bases between the germline ends. Germline V lookup: CDR1 SGHDN, CDR2 FVKESK. CDR3 residues: CASSQVPPYEQYF. The CDR3 bases are TGTGCCAGCAGCCAAGTTCCCCCATACGAGCAGTACTTC.

The chain joins TRBV6-1 to TRBJ1-2; D is possibly TRBD1 (6 bases). Germline CDR1 is MNHNS and CDR2 is SASEGT. The V and J ends lost 5 bases and 1 base respectively, with 11 bases between them. CDR3 length: 14 residues. For the CDR3, the DNA is TGTGCCAGCAGTAACAGACAGGATAACTATGGCTACACCTTC. The encoded protein is CASSNRQDNYGYTF.

The chain joins TRBV2 to TRBJ1-3; no clear D. The CDR3 has 13 residues. The germline V gene encodes CDR1 SNHLY and CDR2 FYNNEI. Trimming took off 1 base at V and 8 bases at J, with 9 bases between the two ends. CDR3 loop: CASSEGTRDTIYF. The CDR3, as DNA: TGTGCCAGCAGTGAAGGAACCCGCGACACCATATATTTT.

The gene calls are TRBV29-1 and TRBJ2-1; tentatively, D is TRBD1 (5 bases). V dropped 3 bases and J dropped 7 bases, with 16 bases sitting between them. The CDR3 totals 14 residues. CDR1 is SQVTM, CDR2 ANQGSEA, per germline. As DNA, the CDR3 is TGCAGCGTTGATCAGTCCCAGGGTCAGAATGAGCAGTTCTTC. It is translated as CSVDQSQGQNEQFF.

The chain employs TRBV5-5 and TRBJ1-3; D is unclear. The CDR3 runs 15 residues. V was pared by 4 bases and J by 0 bases, with 11 bases between. Per germline, CDR1 SGHKS and CDR2 YYEKEE (reference sequence). This CDR3 is CASSPESRSGNTIYF. The CDR3 bases are TGTGCCAGCAGCCCTGAGTCCCGCTCTGGAAACACCATATATTTT.

The rearrangement links TRBV12-5 to TRBJ1-5, with 7 bases matching TRBD1. The CDR3 has 17 residues. The germline V gene encodes CDR1 LGHNT and CDR2 FRNRAP. V lost 0 bases to trimming and J lost 1 base; unmatched junction nucleotides: 6. The CDR3 loop reads CASGLVVTGASNQPQHF. The CDR3 DNA sequence: TGTGCTAGTGGTTTGGTGGTTACAGGGGCAAGCAATCAGCCCCAGCATTTT. Looking up the rest from reference TRBV12-5 and TRBJ1-5 gives the full variable domain: DARVTQTPRHKVTEMGQEVTMRCQPILGHNTVFWYRQTMMQGLELLAYFRNRAPLDDSGMPKDRFSAEMPDATLATLKIQPSEPRDSAVYFCASGLVVTGASNQPQHFGDGTRLSIL.

This chain uses TRBV10-3 with TRBJ2-7, with TRBD1 identical over 8 bases. The CDR3 covers 13 residues. Looked up from germline, CDR1 is ENHRY and CDR2 is SYGVKD. Losses at the gene ends were 4 bases for V and 4 bases for J; bases not matched to a gene: 3. Here the CDR3 reads CAISAGGEYEQYF. DNA for the CDR3: TGTGCCATCAGTGCAGGGGGCGAATACGAGCAGTACTTC.

This clone was seen only once. J is TRBJ2-5 and V is TRBV27; D unresolved. This CDR3 comprises 14 residues. V was cut by 4 bases and J by 1 base, with 10 bases left in between. CDR1 MNHEY and CDR2 SMNVEV come from the germline V gene (reference sequence). CDR3 in amino acids: CASSYSRSQETQYF. The DNA of the CDR3 is TGTGCCAGCAGTTATTCGCGCTCCCAAGAGACCCAGTACTTC.

This sequence joins TRBV29-1 and TRBJ2-5, with TRBD2 matching over 11 bases. The CDR3 length is 17 residues. Per germline, CDR1 SQVTM and CDR2 ANQGSEA. V gave up 0 bases and J gave up 5 bases; unmatched junction bases: 11. In DNA, the CDR3 is TGCAGCGTTGAAGATCTTAGCGGGAGGGCCTCCCGGGAGACCCAGTACTTC. Residues: CSVEDLSGRASRETQYF.

This clone was detected once. V gene TRBV5-4 combines with J gene TRBJ2-5; D unclear. V was cut by 3 bases and J by 3 bases, with 15 bases left in between. This CDR3 is 15 amino acids long. The germline V gene has CDR1 SGHNT and CDR2 YYREEE (reference sequence). As DNA, the CDR3 is TGTGCCAGCAGCTACCCGGGTCAATTAAAAGAGACCCAGTACTTC. This encodes CASSYPGQLKETQYF. The entire variable domain, with the rest obtained from reference TRBV5-4 and TRBJ2-5, is as follows: ETGVTQSPTHLIKTRGQQVTLRCSSQSGHNTVSWYQQALGQGPQFIFQYYREEENGRGNFPPRFSGLQFPNYSSELNVNALELDDSALYLCASSYPGQLKETQYFGPGTRLLVL.